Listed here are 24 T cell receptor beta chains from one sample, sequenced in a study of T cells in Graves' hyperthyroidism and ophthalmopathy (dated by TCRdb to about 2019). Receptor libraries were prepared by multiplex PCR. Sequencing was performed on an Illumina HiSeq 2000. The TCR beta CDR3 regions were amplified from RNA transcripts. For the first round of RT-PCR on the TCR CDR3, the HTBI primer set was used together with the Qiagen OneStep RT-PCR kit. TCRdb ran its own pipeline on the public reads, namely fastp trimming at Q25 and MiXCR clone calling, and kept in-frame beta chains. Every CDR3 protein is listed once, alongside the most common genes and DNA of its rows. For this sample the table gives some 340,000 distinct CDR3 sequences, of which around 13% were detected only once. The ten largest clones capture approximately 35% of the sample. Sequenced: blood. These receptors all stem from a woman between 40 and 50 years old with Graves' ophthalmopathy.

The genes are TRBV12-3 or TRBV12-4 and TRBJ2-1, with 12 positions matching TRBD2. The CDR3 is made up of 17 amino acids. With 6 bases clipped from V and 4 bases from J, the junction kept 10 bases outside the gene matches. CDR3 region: CASRGTSGSGAYNEQFF. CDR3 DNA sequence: TGTGCCAGCAGAGGGACTAGCGGGTCCGGTGCGTACAATGAGCAGTTCTTC.

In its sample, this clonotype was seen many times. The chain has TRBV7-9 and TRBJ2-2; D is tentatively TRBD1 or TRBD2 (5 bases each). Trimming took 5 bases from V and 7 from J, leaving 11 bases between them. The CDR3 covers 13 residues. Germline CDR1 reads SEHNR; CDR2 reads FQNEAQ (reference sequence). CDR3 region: CASSRGVIGELFF. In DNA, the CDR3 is TGTGCCAGCAGCAGAGGGGTTATCGGGGAGCTGTTTTTT.

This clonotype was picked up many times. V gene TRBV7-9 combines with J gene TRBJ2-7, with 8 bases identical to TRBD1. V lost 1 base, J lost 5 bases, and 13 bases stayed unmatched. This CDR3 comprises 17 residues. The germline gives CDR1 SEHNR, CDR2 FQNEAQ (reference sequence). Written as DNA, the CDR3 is TGTGCCAGCAGCTTAGATCGGCCAGGGGGCTATCCCCACGAGCAGTACTTC. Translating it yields CASSLDRPGGYPHEQYF.

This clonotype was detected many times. This CDR3 reads CASSPQRLAGVNEQFF. CDR3 bases: TGTGCCAGCAGCCCCCAGAGACTAGCGGGAGTAAATGAGCAGTTCTTC. The rearrangement links TRBV9 to TRBJ2-1; 12 bases line up with TRBD2. There are 16 residues in the CDR3. V was pared by 4 bases and J by 7 bases, with 9 bases of the junction left unmatched. Germline V gene sequence: CDR1 SGDLS, CDR2 YYNGEE.

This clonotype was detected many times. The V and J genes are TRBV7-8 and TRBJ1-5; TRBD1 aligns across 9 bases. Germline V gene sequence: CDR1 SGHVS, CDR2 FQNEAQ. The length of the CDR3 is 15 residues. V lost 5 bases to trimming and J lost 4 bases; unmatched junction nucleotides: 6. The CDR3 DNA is TGTGCCAGCAGCGCCAGGGACAGGGAGAATCAGCCCCAGCATTTT. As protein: CASSARDRENQPQHF.

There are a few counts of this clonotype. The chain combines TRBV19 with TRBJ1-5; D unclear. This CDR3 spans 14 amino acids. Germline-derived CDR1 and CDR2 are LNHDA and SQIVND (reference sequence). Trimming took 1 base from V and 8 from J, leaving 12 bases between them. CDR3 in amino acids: CASSIGEEIKPQHF. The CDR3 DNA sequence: TGTGCCAGTAGTATAGGAGAAGAGATCAAGCCCCAGCATTTT. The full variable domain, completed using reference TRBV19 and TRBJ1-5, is DGGITQSPKYLFRKEGQNVTLSCEQNLNHDAMYWYRQDPGQGLRLIYYSQIVNDFQKGDIAEGYSVSREKKESFPLTVTSAQKNPTAFYLCASSIGEEIKPQHFGDGTRLSIL.

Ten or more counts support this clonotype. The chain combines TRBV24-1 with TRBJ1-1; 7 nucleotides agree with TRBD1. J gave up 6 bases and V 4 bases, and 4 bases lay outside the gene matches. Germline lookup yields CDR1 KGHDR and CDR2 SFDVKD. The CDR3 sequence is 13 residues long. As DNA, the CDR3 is TGTGCCACCAGTGACCCCGGACAGGCTGAAGCTTTCTTT. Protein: CATSDPGQAEAFF.

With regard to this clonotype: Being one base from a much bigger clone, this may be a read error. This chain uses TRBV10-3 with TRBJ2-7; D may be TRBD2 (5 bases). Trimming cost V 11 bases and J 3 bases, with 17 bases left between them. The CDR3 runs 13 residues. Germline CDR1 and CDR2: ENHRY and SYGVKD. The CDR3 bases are TGTGCCTTCAAATTAAGCGGAGACTACGAGCAGTACTTC. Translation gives CAFKLSGDYEQYF.

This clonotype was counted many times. CDR3 protein: CSARDGYNHGETQYF. CDR3 sequence (DNA): TGCAGTGCTAGAGATGGTTACAACCATGGGGAGACCCAGTACTTC. This chain connects TRBV20-1 to TRBJ2-5; D unclear. CDR3 length: 15 amino acids. Germline lookup yields CDR1 DFQATT and CDR2 SNEGSKA (reference sequence). V was cut by 0 bases and J by 5 bases, with 16 bases left in between.

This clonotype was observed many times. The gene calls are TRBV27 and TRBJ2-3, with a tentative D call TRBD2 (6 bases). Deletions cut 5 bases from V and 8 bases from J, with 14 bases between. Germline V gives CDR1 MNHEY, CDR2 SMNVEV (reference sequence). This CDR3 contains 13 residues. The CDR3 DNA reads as TGTGCCAGCAGTCTAGGAAACGGGGGTACGCAGTATTTT. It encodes CASSLGNGGTQYF.

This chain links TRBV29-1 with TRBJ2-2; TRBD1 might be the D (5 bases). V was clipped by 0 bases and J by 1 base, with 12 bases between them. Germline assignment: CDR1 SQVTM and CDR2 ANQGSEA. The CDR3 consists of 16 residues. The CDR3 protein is CSVEDGAGLNTGELFF. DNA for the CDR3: TGCAGCGTTGAAGATGGGGCAGGGCTGAACACCGGGGAGCTGTTTTTT.

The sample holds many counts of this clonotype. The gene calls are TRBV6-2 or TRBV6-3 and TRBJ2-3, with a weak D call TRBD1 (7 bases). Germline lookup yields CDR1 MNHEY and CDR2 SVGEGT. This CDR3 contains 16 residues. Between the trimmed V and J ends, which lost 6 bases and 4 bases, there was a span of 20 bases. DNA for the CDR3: TGTGCCAGCAGCCCACCAGGGGGGCGCAGTTCAGATACGCAGTATTTT. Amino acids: CASSPPGGRSSDTQYF.

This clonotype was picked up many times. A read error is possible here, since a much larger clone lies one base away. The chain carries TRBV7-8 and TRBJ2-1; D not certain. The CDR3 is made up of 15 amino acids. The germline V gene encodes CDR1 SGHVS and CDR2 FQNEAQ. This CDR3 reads CASSSAPLPYNEQLF. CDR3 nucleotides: TGTGCCAGCAGCTCAGCGCCCTTGCCTTACAATGAGCAGCTCTTC.

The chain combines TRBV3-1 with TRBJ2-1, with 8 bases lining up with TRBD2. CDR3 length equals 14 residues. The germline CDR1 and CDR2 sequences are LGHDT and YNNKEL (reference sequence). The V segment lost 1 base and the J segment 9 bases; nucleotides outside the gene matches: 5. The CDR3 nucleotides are TGTGCCAGCAGCCAAGGGACTAGCCCATCTGAGCAGTTCTTC. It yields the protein CASSQGTSPSEQFF.

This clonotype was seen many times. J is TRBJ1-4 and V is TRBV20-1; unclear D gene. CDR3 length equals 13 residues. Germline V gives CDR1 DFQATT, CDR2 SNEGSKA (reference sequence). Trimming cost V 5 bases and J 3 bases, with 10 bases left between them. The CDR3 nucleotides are TGCAGTGCTGGCCCGCGTTCTAATGAAAAACTGTTTTTT. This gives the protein CSAGPRSNEKLFF.

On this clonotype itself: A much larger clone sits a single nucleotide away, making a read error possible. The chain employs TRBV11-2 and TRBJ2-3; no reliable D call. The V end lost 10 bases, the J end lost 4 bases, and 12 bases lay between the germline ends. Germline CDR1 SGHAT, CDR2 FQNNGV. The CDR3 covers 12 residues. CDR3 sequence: CATSTAPDTQYF. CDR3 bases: TGTGCCACCTCAACAGCCCCAGATACGCAGTATTTT.

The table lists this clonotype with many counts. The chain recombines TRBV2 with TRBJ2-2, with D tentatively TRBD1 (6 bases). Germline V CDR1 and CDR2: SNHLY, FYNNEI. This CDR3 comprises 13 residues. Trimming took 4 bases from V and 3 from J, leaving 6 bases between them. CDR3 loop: CASSAGDTGELFF. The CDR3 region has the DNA TGTGCCAGCAGTGCAGGGGACACCGGGGAGCTGTTTTTT.

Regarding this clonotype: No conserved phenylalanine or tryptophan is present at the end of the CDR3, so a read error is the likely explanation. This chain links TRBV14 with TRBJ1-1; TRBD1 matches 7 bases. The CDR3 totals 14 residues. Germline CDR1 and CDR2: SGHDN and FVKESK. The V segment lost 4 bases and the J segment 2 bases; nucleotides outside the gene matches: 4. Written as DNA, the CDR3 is TGTGCCAGCAGCCCTCACAGGGGAAACACTGAAGCTTTCTCT. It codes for CASSPHRGNTEAFS.

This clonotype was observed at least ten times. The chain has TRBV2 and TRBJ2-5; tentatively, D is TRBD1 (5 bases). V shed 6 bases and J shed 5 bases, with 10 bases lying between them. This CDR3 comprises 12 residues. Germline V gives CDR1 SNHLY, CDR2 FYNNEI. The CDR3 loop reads CASSDSKETQYF. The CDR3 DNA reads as TGTGCCAGCAGCGACAGTAAGGAGACCCAGTACTTC.

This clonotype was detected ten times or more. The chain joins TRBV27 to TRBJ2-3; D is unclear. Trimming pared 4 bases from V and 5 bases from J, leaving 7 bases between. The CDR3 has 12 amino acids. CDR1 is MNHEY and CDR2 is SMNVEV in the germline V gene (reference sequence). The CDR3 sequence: CASSWIGDTQYF. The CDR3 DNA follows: TGTGCCAGCAGTTGGATCGGAGATACGCAGTATTTT.

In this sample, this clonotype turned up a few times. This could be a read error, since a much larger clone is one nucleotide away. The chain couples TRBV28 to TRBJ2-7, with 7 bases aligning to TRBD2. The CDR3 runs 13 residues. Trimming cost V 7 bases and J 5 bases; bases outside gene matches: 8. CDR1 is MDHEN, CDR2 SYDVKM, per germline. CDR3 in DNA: TGTGCCAGCATGTGGACTAGTAGGAACGAGCAGTACTTC. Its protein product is CASMWTSRNEQYF. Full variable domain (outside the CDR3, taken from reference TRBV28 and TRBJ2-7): DVKVTQSSRYLVKRTGEKVFLECVQDMDHENMFWYRQDPGLGLRLIYFSYDVKMKEKGDIPEGYSVSREKKERFSLILESASTNQTSMYLCASMWTSRNEQYFGPGTRLTVT.

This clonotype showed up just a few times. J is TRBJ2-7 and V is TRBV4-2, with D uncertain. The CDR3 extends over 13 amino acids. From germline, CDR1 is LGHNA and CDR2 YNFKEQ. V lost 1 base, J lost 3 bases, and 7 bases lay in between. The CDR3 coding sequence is TGTGCCAGCAGCCAAGGGGCTGTCTACGAGCAGTACTTC. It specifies CASSQGAVYEQYF.

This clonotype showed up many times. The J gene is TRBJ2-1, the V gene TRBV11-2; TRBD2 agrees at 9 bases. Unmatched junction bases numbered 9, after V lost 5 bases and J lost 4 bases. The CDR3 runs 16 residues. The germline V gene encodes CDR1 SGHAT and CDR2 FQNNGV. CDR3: CASSRAGGSQYNEQFF. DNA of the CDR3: TGTGCCAGCAGCCGAGCGGGAGGATCGCAGTACAATGAGCAGTTCTTC. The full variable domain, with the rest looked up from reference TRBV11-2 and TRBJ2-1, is EAGVAQSPRYKIIEKRQSVAFWCNPISGHATLYWYQQILGQGPKLLIQFQNNGVVDDSQLPKDRFSAERLKGVDSTLKIQPAKLEDSAVYLCASSRAGGSQYNEQFFGPGTRLTVL.

The CDR3 sequence is CATQMGRGAGELFF. CDR3 DNA sequence: TGTGCCACCCAGATGGGGAGGGGGGCCGGGGAGCTGTTTTTT. The chain carries TRBV6-2 or TRBV6-3 and TRBJ2-2; perhaps TRBD2 as D (7 bases). There are 14 residues in the CDR3. The germline V gene encodes CDR1 MNHEY and CDR2 SVGEGT. V shed 10 bases and J shed 6 bases, with 18 bases lying between them.